The 9 T cell receptor beta chains presented below share a single source sample, sequenced in a study of T cell responses to AZD1222 COVID-19 vaccine (dated by TCRdb to the early 2020s). The meaning of the sample's time point label: about 28 days (+/-7) after the second vaccine dose. Libraries were constructed by the immunoSEQ multiplex PCR assay. TCRdb retrieved this table from immuneACCESS and kept in-frame rearrangements only. Not all clones are present; in checked studies, unresolved V genes account for under half, and no reason is known for the remainder. This sample gives under 150,000 clones in total; 90% of them show up just once. The ten largest clonotypes hold under 2% of the sample. Sequenced here: peripheral blood, sampled 28 days after the second AZD1222 dose. The receptors here all came from an adult who received the AZD1222 COVID-19 vaccine.

This clone was counted once. This sequence joins TRBV7-2 and TRBJ1-1; possible D gene TRBD1, 6 bases. The CDR3 has 13 residues. Germline assignment: CDR1 SGHTA and CDR2 FQGNSA. Trimming stripped 1 base from V and 7 bases from J, with 10 bases between. The CDR3, as DNA: TGTGCCAGCAGCTTAGATACAGGGCTTGAAGCTTTCTTT. Amino acid sequence: CASSLDTGLEAFF.

The V call is TRBV28, the J call TRBJ1-1, with D perhaps matching TRBD1 (5 bases). The V gene lost 7 bases and the J gene lost 5 bases, with 17 bases spanning the gap. In germline, CDR1 is MDHEN, CDR2 SYDVKM. The CDR3 sequence is 14 residues long. CDR3 in amino acids: CASTLAGPWTEAFF. The CDR3 coding sequence is TGTGCCAGCACCCTCGCGGGACCGTGGACTGAAGCTTTCTTT.

The rearrangement uses TRBV19 and TRBJ1-4; possible D gene TRBD1, 5 bases. Between the trimmed V and J ends, which lost 5 bases and 8 bases, there was a span of 18 bases. CDR3 length: 15 residues. In germline, CDR1 is LNHDA, CDR2 SQIVND (reference sequence). CDR3 DNA sequence: TGTGCCAGTAGTGCCGACCAGGGTTATGGAGAAAAACTGTTTTTT. This codes for CASSADQGYGEKLFF.

The chain carries TRBV7-6 and TRBJ1-3; 7 bases match TRBD1. The CDR3 runs to 19 residues. The germline V gene has CDR1 SGHVS and CDR2 FNYEAQ. V lost 2 bases to trimming and J lost 1 base; unmatched junction nucleotides: 14. The CDR3 sequence is CASSLTKSQPQGSGNTIYF. In DNA form, the CDR3 reads TGTGCCAGCAGCTTAACAAAGTCACAGCCACAGGGGTCTGGAAACACCATATATTTT.

This sequence joins TRBV13 and TRBJ2-3; no reliable D call. This CDR3 is built from 14 residues. Looked up from germline, CDR1 is PRHDT and CDR2 is FYEKMQ (reference sequence). V lost 2 bases to trimming and J lost 2 bases, with 8 bases between them. The CDR3 region has the DNA TGTGCCAGCAGCTTATCCCGGGTCACAGATACGCAGTATTTT. As protein: CASSLSRVTDTQYF.

The genes are TRBV5-1 and TRBJ1-1; a possible D gene is TRBD1 (6 bases). The CDR3 is 15 amino acids. The V end lost 3 bases, the J end lost 4 bases, and 16 bases lay between the germline ends. Germline loops: CDR1 SGHRS, CDR2 YFSETQ. As DNA, the CDR3 is TGCGCCAGCAGCTACGACAGGCCACGAGGCACTGAAGCTTTCTTT. Translating it yields CASSYDRPRGTEAFF. Looking up the rest from reference TRBV5-1 and TRBJ1-1 gives the full variable domain: KAGVTQTPRYLIKTRGQQVTLSCSPISGHRSVSWYQQTPGQGLQFLFEYFSETQRNKGNFPGRFSGRQFSNSRSEMNVSTLELGDSALYLCASSYDRPRGTEAFFGQGTRLTVV.

The V and J genes are TRBV3-1 (or the pseudogene TRBV3-2) and TRBJ1-2; 8 nucleotides match TRBD1. Trimming cost V 4 bases and J 8 bases; bases outside gene matches: 3. CDR3 length: 12 residues. Germline V CDR1 and CDR2: LGHDT, YNNKEL (reference sequence). CDR3 amino acids: CASSPGGLGYTF. In DNA form, the CDR3 reads TGTGCCAGCAGCCCAGGGGGCCTGGGCTACACCTTC.

The J gene is TRBJ2-3, the V gene TRBV9; D is unclear. The CDR3 is 11 residues long. V lost 3 bases and J lost 4, with 3 bases in between. CDR1 and CDR2 (germline): SGDLS, YYNGEE. The CDR3 loop is CASSGPDTQYF. Here the CDR3 DNA reads TGTGCCAGCAGCGGACCAGATACGCAGTATTTT.

This clone was seen just once. This CDR3 reads CASSLADSNQPQHF. For the CDR3, the DNA is TGTGCCAGCAGCTTAGCGGATAGCAATCAGCCCCAGCATTTT. This chain joins TRBV7-8 and TRBJ1-5; no definite D call. V lost 0 bases and J lost 0, with 3 bases in between. Germline lookup yields CDR1 SGHVS and CDR2 FQNEAQ. This CDR3 has 14 amino acids.